A selection of T cell receptor beta chains follows, all from one sample in a study of CD8 T cells in Susac syndrome. TCRdb processed the immunoSEQ multiplex PCR reads anew with MiXCR; each CDR3 protein has one entry. This sample has around 170,000 distinct CDR3 sequences, with just under 95% found just once. Sequencing used CD8+ T cells from PBMCs. These receptor sequences come from a human donor with Susac syndrome. Each CDR3 is given with its conserved first and last residue. D genes are given only for firm matches. Only some rows state a clone size, as once, few, many or a class for expanded clones.

- TRBJ2-3 - 14 TRBV4-1 CASSQDRSTDTQYF TGCGCCAGCAGCCAAGATCGCAGTACAGATACGCAGTATTTT
- TRBJ2-7 TRBD1 13 TRBV10-3 CAISRQGDREQYF TGTGCCATCAGTAGACAGGGGGATCGCGAGCAGTACTTC
- TRBJ2-2 TRBD2 15 TRBV9 CASSVRAGASGELFF TGTGCCAGCAGCGTCCGAGCGGGAGCGAGCGGGGAGCTGTTTTTT
- TRBJ1-2 - 13 TRBV20-1 CSARDLGGYGYTF TGCAGTGCTAGAGACCTGGGGGGCTATGGCTACACCTTC
- TRBJ2-2 TRBD1 16 TRBV24-1 CATSAGTGKSTGELFF TGTGCCACCAGTGCCGGGACAGGGAAAAGCACCGGGGAGCTGTTTTTT
- TRBJ2-7 - 12 TRBV28 CASSLLAYEQYF TGTGCCAGCAGTTTACTAGCGTACGAGCAGTACTTC
- TRBJ1-2 - 13 TRBV29-1 CSVEAAINYGYTF TGCAGCGTTGAAGCAGCGATAAACTATGGCTACACCTTC
- TRBJ2-2 - 17 TRBV7-2 CASSPAYSLSNTGELFF TGTGCCAGCAGCCCAGCGTATAGCCTAAGTAACACCGGGGAGCTGTTTTTT
- TRBJ1-1 - 11 TRBV20-1 CSARMNTEAFF TGCAGTGCTAGGATGAACACTGAAGCTTTCTTT
- TRBJ1-1 - 13 TRBV28 CASSDRMNTEAFF TGTGCCAGCAGCGACAGGATGAACACTGAAGCTTTCTTT
- TRBJ1-2 - 13 TRBV27 CASSLRGEHGYTF TGTGCCAGCAGTTTACGGGGGGAACATGGCTACACCTTC
- TRBJ2-7 - 13 TRBV6-5 CASSYRSSYEQYF TGTGCCAGCAGTTATAGGAGCTCCTACGAGCAGTACTTC
- TRBJ2-7 TRBD1 13 TRBV2 CASSYRDRGEQYF TGTGCCAGCAGTTACCGGGACAGGGGCGAGCAGTACTTC
- TRBJ1-1 - 15 TRBV15 CATSRDGGMNTEAFF TGTGCCACCAGCAGAGATGGGGGCATGAACACTGAAGCTTTCTTT
- TRBJ2-1 TRBD2 17 TRBV20-1 CSARVAGGPSGALEQFF TGCAGTGCTAGAGTTGCGGGAGGCCCCTCCGGAGCATTGGAGCAGTTCTTC
- TRBJ2-1 - 15 TRBV14 CASSQEKGPFNEQFF TGTGCCAGCAGCCAAGAAAAGGGCCCGTTCAATGAGCAGTTCTTC
- TRBJ1-1 - 12 TRBV5-4 CASSKQGLEAFF TGTGCCAGCAGCAAGCAAGGACTAGAAGCTTTCTTT
- TRBJ2-6 - 14 TRBV7-8 CASSLVSGANVLTF TGTGCCAGCAGCTTAGTATCCGGGGCCAACGTCCTGACTTTC
once TRBJ1-2 - 12 TRBV9 CASRGTNYGYTF TGTGCCAGCCGCGGCACCAACTATGGCTACACCTTC
- TRBJ1-2 - 14 TRBV2 CASRASWGLRGYTF TGTGCCAGCAGGGCCTCTTGGGGCCTGCGCGGCTACACCTTC
- TRBJ1-1 - 13 TRBV7-3 CASSNTGNTEAFF TGTGCCAGCAGCAACACAGGGAACACTGAAGCTTTCTTT
once TRBJ1-1 - 11 TRBV29-1 CSAQAGAEAFF TGCAGCGCCCAGGCGGGCGCTGAAGCTTTCTTT
- TRBJ2-3 TRBD1 15 TRBV7-3 CASSLGDRVTDTQYF TGTGCCAGCAGCTTAGGGGACAGGGTAACAGATACGCAGTATTTT
- TRBJ2-3 - 14 TRBV5-1 CASSFSTDTDTQYF TGCGCCAGCAGCTTTTCGACAGACACAGATACGCAGTATTTT
- TRBJ2-7 TRBD1 14 TRBV20-1 CSARLRDRGREQYF TGCAGTGCTAGATTAAGGGACAGGGGGCGTGAGCAGTACTTC
- TRBJ2-7 - 13 TRBV30 CAWSRTFSDEQYF TGTGCCTGGAGTCGTACGTTCAGCGACGAGCAGTACTTC
- TRBJ2-1 - 17 TRBV15 CATSRDLSGTSYNEQFF TGTGCCACCAGCAGAGATTTGTCAGGAACTTCCTACAATGAGCAGTTCTTC
few TRBJ2-3 - 12 TRBV24-1 CATSEGTDTQYF TGTGCCACCAGTGAGGGCACAGATACGCAGTATTTT
- TRBJ2-4 - 14 TRBV12-3/TRBV12-4 CASSLSQSPGIQYF TGTGCCAGCAGTTTATCTCAAAGCCCCGGCATTCAGTACTTC
once TRBJ2-7 - 14 TRBV9 CASSVEAGDYEQYF TGTGCCAGCAGCGTAGAGGCCGGGGACTACGAGCAGTACTTC
- TRBJ1-4 - 16 TRBV7-9 CASSAIQGNFYEKLFF TGTGCCAGCAGCGCAATCCAGGGGAACTTCTATGAAAAACTGTTTTTT
- TRBJ1-2 - 14 TRBV30 CAWSRADGGYGYTF TGTGCCTGGAGCCGTGCAGACGGTGGCTATGGCTACACCTTC
- TRBJ2-5 - 13 TRBV30 CAWNPGYQETQYF TGTGCCTGGAATCCGGGATACCAAGAGACCCAGTACTTC
- TRBJ1-5 - 13 TRBV6-5 CASSHEPAGPQHF TGTGCCAGCAGTCACGAGCCGGCCGGACCCCAGCATTTT
- TRBJ2-3 TRBD2 13 TRBV29-1 CSVAGRITDTQYF TGCAGCGTTGCCGGGAGGATCACAGATACGCAGTATTTT
- TRBJ2-3 TRBD2 15 TRBV6-5 CASLSLAGGTDTQYF TGTGCCAGCCTTTCCTTGGCGGGAGGGACAGATACGCAGTATTTT
- TRBJ2-6 - 18 TRBV13 CASSLGFDILSGANVLTF TGTGCCAGCAGCTTAGGCTTTGACATACTCTCTGGGGCCAACGTCCTGACTTTC
- TRBJ2-5 - 15 TRBV29-1 CSVAVWAGDQETQYF TGCAGCGTTGCTGTATGGGCAGGGGATCAAGAGACCCAGTACTTC
- TRBJ2-1 - 14 TRBV9 CASSVETGANEQFF TGTGCCAGCAGCGTAGAAACCGGAGCCAATGAGCAGTTCTTC
- TRBJ2-1 TRBD2 17 TRBV7-8 CASSSRSGTSRFNEQFF TGTGCCAGCAGCTCCCGTTCGGGGACTAGTAGGTTTAATGAGCAGTTCTTC